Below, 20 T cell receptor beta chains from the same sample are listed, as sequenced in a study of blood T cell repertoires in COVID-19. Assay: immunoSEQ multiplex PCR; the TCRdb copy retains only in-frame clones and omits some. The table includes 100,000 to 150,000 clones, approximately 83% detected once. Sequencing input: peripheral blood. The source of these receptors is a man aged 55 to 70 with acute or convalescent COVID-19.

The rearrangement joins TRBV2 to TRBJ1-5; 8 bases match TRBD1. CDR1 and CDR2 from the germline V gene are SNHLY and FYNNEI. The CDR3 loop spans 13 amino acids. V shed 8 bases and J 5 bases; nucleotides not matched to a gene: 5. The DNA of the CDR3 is TGTGCCAGCCAACGACAGGGGTATCAGCCCCAGCATTTT. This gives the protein CASQRQGYQPQHF.

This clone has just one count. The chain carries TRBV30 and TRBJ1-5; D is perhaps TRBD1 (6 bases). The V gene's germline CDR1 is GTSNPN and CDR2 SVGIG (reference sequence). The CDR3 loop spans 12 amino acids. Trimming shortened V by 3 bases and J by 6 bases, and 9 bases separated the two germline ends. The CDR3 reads CAWRQGGQPQHF. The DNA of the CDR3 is TGTGCCTGGAGACAGGGCGGTCAGCCCCAGCATTTT.

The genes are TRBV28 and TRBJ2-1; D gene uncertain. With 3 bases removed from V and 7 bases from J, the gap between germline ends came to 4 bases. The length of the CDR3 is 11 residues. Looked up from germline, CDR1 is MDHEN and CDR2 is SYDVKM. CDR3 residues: CASSFRNEQFF. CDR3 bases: TGTGCCAGCAGTTTCCGGAATGAGCAGTTCTTC.

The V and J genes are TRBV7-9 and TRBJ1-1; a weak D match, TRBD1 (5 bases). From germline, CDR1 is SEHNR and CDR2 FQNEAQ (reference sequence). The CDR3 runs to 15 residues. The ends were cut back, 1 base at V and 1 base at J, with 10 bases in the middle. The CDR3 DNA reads TGTGCCAGCAGCTTAGGGGGGAGGGAGAACACTGAAGCTTTCTTT. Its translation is CASSLGGRENTEAFF.

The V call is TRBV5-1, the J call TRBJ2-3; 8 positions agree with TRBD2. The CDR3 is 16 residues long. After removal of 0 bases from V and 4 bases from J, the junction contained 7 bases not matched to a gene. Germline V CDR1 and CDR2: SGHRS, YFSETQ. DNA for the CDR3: TGCGCCAGCAGCTTGGCCGGGAGGGCCGGGGCAGATACGCAGTATTTT. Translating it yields CASSLAGRAGADTQYF.

The CDR3 protein is CASSLEEHSYEQYF. DNA of the CDR3: TGTGCCAGCAGCTTAGAGGAGCACTCCTACGAGCAGTACTTC. The rearrangement joins TRBV7-9 to TRBJ2-7; D is undetermined. CDR3 size: 14 residues. Germline CDR1 is SEHNR and CDR2 is FQNEAQ (reference sequence). V lost 1 base, J lost 0 bases, and 7 bases lay in between.

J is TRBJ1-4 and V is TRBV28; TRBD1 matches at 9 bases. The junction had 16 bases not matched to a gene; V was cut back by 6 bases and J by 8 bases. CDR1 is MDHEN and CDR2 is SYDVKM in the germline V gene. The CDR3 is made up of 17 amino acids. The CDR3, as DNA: TGTGCCAGCAGGCCCTGGTGGGACAGGGAGTCGAGGGAAAAACTGTTTTTT. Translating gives CASRPWWDRESREKLFF.

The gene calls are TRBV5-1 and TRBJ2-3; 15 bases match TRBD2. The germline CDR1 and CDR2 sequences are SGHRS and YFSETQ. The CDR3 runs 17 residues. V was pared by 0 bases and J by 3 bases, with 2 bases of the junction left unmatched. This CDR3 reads CASSLGTSGRGTDTQYF. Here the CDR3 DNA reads TGCGCCAGCAGCTTGGGGACTAGCGGGAGGGGTACAGATACGCAGTATTTT.

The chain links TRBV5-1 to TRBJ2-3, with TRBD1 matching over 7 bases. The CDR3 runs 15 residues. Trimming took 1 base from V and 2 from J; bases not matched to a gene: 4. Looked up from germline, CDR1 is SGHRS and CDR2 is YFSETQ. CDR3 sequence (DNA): TGCGCCAGCAGCTTGACAGGGGTGGCCACAGATACGCAGTATTTT. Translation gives CASSLTGVATDTQYF.

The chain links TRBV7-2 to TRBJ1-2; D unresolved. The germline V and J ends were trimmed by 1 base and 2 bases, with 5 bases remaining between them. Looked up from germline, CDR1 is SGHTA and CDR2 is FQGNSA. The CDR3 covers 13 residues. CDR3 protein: CASSLVGNYGYTF. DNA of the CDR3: TGTGCCAGCAGCTTAGTCGGGAACTATGGCTACACCTTC.

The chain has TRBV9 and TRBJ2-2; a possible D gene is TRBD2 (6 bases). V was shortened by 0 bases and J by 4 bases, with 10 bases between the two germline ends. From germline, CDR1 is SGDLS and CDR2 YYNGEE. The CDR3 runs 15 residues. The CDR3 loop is CASSVDGGGTGELFF. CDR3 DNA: TGTGCCAGCAGCGTAGATGGGGGAGGCACCGGGGAGCTGTTTTTT.

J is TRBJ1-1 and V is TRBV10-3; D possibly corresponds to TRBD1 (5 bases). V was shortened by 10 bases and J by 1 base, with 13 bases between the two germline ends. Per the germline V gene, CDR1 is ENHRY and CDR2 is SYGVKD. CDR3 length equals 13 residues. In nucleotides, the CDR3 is TGTGCCACTAGACCCGACAGGAACACTGAAGCTTTCTTT. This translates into CATRPDRNTEAFF.

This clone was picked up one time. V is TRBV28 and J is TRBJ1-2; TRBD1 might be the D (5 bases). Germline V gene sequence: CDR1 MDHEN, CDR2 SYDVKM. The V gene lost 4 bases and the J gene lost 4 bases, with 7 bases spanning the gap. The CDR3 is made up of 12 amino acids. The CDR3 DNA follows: TGTGCCAGCAGTTACGACAGCTATGGCTACACCTTC. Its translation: CASSYDSYGYTF.

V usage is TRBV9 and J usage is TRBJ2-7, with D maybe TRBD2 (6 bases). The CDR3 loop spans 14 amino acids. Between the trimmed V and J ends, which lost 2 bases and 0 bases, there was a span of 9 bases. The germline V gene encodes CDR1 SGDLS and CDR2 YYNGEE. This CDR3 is CASSVGGSSYEQYF. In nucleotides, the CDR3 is TGTGCCAGCAGCGTCGGGGGAAGCTCCTACGAGCAGTACTTC.

The CDR3 spells CSVEKGRNEQFF. CDR3 in DNA: TGCAGCGTTGAGAAGGGGCGGAATGAGCAGTTCTTC. The gene calls are TRBV29-1 and TRBJ2-1; D perhaps matches TRBD1 (5 bases). Germline V gives CDR1 SQVTM, CDR2 ANQGSEA. This CDR3 region has 12 residues. Trimming removed 3 bases at V and 7 bases at J, with 10 bases between.

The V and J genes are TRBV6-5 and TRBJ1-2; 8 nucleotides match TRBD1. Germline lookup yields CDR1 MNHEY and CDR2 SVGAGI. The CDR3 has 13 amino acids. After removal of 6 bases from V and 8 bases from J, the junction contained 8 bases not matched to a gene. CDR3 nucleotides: TGTGCCAGCAGACCCACCGGGACAGGCGGCTACACCTTC. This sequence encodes CASRPTGTGGYTF.

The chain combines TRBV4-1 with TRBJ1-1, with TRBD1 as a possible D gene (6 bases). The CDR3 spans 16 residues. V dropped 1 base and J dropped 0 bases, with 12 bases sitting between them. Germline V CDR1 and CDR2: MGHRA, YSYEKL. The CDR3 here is CASSQARTAMNTEAFF. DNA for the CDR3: TGCGCCAGCAGCCAAGCCCGGACAGCTATGAACACTGAAGCTTTCTTT.

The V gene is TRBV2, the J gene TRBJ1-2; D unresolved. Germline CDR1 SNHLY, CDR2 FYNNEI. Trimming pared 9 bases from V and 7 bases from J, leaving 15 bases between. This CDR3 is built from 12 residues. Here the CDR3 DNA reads TGTGCCAGAGCCCCTCCGGAGGGTGGCTACACCTTC. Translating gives CARAPPEGGYTF.

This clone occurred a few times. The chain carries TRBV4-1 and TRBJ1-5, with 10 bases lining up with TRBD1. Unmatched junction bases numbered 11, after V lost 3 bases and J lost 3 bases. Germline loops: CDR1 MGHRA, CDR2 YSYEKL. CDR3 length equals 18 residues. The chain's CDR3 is CASSQRQGAILINQPQHF. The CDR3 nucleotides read TGCGCCAGCAGCCAGAGACAGGGGGCGATTCTTATCAATCAGCCCCAGCATTTT.

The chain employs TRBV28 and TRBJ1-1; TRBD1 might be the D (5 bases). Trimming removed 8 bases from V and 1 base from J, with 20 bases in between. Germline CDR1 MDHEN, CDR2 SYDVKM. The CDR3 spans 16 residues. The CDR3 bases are TGTGCCAGCCTCCCGTTAGGCAGGGATTCGAACACTGAAGCTTTCTTT. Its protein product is CASLPLGRDSNTEAFF. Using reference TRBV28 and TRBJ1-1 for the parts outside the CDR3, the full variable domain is DVKVTQSSRYLVKRTGEKVFLECVQDMDHENMFWYRQDPGLGLRLIYFSYDVKMKEKGDIPEGYSVSREKKERFSLILESASTNQTSMYLCASLPLGRDSNTEAFFGQGTRLTVV.